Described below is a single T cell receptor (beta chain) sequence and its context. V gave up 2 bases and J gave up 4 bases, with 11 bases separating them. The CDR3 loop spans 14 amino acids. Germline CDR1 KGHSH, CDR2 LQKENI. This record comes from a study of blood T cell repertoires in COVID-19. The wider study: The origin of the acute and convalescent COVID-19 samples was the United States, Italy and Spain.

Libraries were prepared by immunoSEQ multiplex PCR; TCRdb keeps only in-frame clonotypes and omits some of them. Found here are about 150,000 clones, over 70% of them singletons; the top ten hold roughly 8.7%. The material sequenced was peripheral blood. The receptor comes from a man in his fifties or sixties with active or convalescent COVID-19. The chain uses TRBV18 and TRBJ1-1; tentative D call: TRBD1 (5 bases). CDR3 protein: CASSPGRRGTEAFF. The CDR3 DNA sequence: TGTGCCAGCTCACCAGGGAGGAGGGGCACTGAAGCTTTCTTT.